This TCR beta chain was sequenced for a study of blood T cell repertoires in COVID-19. V shed 2 bases and J shed 3 bases, with 9 bases lying between them. CDR1 SGHRS and CDR2 YFSETQ come from the germline V gene. The CDR3 is 13 amino acids. In the authors' workflow: It was from reference gene primer amplification that nucleated cell counts were estimated. The assay was immunoSEQ multiplex PCR, and TCRdb's table has in-frame clones only and misses some. V, J and clone size reflect that table, while D and trimming were determined from the DNA. Of about 320,000 clones listed, about 83% are singletons. This sequence joins TRBV5-1 and TRBJ2-7; D is unclear. Sequencing input: peripheral blood. The source is a woman aged 45 to 65 with acute or convalescent COVID-19. The CDR3 here is CASSLMVDYEQYF. The CDR3 DNA reads as TGCGCCAGCAGCTTAATGGTAGACTACGAGCAGTACTTC. The entire variable domain, with the rest obtained from reference TRBV5-1 and TRBJ2-7, is as follows: KAGVTQTPRYLIKTRGQQVTLSCSPISGHRSVSWYQQTPGQGLQFLFEYFSETQRNKGNFPGRFSGRQFSNSRSEMNVSTLELGDSALYLCASSLMVDYEQYFGPGTRLTVT.